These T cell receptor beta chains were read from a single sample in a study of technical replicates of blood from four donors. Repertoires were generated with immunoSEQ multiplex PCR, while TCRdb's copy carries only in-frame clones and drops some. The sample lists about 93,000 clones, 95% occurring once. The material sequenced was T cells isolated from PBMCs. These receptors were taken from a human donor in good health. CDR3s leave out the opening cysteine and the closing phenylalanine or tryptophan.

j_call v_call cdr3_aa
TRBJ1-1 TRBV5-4 ASSWRSRDRGGEAF
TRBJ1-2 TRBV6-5 ASSYTIWDSSYGYT
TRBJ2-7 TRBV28 ASSRPGTGKGHEQY
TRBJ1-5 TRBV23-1 ASRWGVRGRSNQPQH
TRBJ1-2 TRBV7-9 ASTRQTVYGYT
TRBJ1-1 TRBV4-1 ASSLGQGITEAF
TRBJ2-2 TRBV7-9 ASSPISVGTGELF
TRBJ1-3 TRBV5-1 ASSNPGDGGNTIY
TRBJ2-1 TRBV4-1 ASSRIGAGDRNEQF
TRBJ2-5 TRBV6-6 ASSRLAQGGAETQY
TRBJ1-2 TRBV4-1 ASSQVSGIYGYT
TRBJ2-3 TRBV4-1 ASSPPQSTDTQY
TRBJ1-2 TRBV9 ASSEGIGTVHYGYT
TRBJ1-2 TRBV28 ASSLIDRQGYGYT
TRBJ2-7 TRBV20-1 SVEDSYEQY
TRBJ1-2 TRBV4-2 ASSQVATRASNYGYT
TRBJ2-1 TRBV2 ASSGGLAGHHGNEQF
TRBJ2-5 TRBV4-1 ASRHGGGKTGETQY
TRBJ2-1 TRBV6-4 ASTEQGTRHNEQF
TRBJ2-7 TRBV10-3 AITRGGTGGYEQY
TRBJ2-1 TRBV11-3 ASSPSTSSYNEQF
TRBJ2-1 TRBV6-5 ASSYSSVGDEQF
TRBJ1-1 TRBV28 ASSLQGAGMNTEAF
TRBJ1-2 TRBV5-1 ASSLASGGGLDGYT
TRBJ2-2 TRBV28 ASRLAHHPGELF
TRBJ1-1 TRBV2 ASSDGGRGYAEAF
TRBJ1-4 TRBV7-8 ASSFTGGNEKLF
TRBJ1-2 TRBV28 ASSFQNYGYT
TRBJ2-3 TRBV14 ASSRAGDTQY
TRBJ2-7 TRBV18 ASSSPGLGAEQY
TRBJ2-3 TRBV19 ASSENRVMTDTQY
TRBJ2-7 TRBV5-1 ASSPGTGYYEQY
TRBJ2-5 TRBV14 ASSQGPQETQY
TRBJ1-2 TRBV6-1 ASSATGFNGYT
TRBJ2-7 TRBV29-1 SVFSGRGYEQY
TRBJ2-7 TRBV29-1 SVAGTTTYEQY
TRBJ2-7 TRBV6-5 ASTQGLGEQY
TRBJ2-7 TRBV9 ASSTASGRVHEQY
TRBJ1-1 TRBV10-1 ASSESAGNTEAF
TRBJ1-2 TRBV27 ASSFFGQGSGGYT
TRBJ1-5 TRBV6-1 ASSEGRRYSNQPQH
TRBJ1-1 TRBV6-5 ASSYVQGSAEAF